This T cell receptor beta chain was obtained from a study of tumor T cells in aggressive B-cell lymphoma. This table comes from immunoSEQ multiplex PCR, and its TCRdb copy is limited to in-frame clones, with some not included. The table lists about 940 clones, around 77% of them singletons. CDR1 is SGDLS, CDR2 YYNGEE, per germline. J gave up 2 bases and V 0 bases, and 6 bases lay outside the gene matches. CDR3 size: 17 residues. The sequencing input was tumor tissue. The chain links TRBV9 to TRBJ2-5, with 11 nucleotides matching TRBD1. This TCR was sampled from an adult with diffuse large B cell lymphoma. Some clones in this sample may be carry-over from other donors' samples. Here the CDR3 DNA reads TGTGCCAGCAGCGTAGAAGGGACAGGGGGATCACAAGAGACCCAGTACTTC. Amino acid sequence: CASSVEGTGGSQETQYF.